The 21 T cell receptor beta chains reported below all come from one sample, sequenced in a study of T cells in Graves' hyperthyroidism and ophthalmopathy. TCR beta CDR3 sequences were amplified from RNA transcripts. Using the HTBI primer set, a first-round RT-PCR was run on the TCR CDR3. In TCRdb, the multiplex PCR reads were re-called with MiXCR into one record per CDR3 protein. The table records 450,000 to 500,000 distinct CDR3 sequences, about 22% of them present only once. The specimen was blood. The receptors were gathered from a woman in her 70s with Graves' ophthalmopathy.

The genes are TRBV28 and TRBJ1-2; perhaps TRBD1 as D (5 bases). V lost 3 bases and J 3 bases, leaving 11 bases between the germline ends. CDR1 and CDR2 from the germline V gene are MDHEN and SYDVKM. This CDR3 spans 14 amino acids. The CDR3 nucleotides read TGTGCCAGCAGTTTTACGTCAGGGTACTATGGCTACACCTTC. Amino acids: CASSFTSGYYGYTF.

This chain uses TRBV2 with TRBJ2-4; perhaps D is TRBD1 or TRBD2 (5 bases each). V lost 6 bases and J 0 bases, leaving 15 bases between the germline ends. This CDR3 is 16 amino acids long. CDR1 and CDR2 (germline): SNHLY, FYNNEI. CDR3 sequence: CASSLEAGLAKNIQYF. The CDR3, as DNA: TGTGCCAGCAGCTTGGAGGCAGGGTTAGCCAAAAACATTCAGTACTTC.

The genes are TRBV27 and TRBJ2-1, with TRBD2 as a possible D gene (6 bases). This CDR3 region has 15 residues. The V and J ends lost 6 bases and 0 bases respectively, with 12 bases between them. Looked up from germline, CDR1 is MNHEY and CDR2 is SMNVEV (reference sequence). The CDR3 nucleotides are TGTGCCAGCAGCCCGGACTATAGCTCCTACAATGAGCAGTTCTTC. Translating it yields CASSPDYSSYNEQFF.

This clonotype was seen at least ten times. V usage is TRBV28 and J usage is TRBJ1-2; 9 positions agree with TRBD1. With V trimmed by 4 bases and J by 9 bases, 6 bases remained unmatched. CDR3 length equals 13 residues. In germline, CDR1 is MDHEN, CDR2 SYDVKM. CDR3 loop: CASSYRDRARYTF. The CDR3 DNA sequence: TGTGCCAGCAGTTACCGGGACAGGGCTCGCTACACCTTC.

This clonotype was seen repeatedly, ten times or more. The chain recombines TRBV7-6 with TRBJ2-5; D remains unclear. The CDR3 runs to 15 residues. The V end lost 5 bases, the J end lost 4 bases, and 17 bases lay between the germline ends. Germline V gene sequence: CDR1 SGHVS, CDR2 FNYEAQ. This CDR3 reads CASSPHPRFGETQYF. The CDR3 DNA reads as TGTGCCAGCAGCCCCCACCCCAGGTTTGGAGAGACCCAGTACTTC.

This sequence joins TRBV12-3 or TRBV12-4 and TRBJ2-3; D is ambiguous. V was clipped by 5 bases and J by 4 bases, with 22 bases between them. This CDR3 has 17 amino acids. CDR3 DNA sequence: TGTGCCAGCAGTCCAGTTGGTTTCATGGGAAGGGCAGATACGCAGTATTTT. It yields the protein CASSPVGFMGRADTQYF.

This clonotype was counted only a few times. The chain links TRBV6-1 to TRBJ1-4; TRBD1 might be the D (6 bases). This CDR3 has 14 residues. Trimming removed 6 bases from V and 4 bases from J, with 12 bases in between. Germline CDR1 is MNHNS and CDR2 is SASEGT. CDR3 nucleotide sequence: TGTGCCAGCAGCCAGGGGAACTTTAATGAAAAACTGTTTTTT. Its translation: CASSQGNFNEKLFF.

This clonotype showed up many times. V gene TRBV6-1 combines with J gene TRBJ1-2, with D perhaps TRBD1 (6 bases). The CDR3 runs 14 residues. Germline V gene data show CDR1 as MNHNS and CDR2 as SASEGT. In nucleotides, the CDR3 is TGTGCTCAACCCCCAGGGGCCGAAGACTATGGCTACACCTTC. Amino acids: CAQPPGAEDYGYTF.

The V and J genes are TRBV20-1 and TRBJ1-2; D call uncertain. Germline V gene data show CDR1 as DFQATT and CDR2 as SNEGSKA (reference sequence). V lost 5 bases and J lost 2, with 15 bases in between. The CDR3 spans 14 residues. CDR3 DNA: TGCAGTGCTGATGACCTCGACCTAAACTATGGCTACACCTTC. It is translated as CSADDLDLNYGYTF.

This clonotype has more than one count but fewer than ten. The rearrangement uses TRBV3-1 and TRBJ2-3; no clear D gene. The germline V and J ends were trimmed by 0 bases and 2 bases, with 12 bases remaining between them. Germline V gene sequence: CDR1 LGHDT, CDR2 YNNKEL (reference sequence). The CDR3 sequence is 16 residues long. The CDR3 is CASSQEWSSITDTQYF. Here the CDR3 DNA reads TGTGCCAGCAGCCAAGAGTGGAGTAGTATCACAGATACGCAGTATTTT.

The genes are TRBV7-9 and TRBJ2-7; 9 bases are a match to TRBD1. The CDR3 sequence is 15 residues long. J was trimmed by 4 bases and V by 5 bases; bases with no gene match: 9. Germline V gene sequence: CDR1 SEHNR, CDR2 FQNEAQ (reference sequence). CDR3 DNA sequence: TGTGCCAGCAGCAACCGGGACAGGGCGTCTTACGAGCAGTACTTC. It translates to CASSNRDRASYEQYF.

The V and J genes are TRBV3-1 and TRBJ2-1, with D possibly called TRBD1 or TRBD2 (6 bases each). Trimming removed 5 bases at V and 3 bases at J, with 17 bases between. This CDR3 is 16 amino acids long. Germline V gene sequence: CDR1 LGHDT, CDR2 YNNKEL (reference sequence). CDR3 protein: CASSWGGTSLYNEQFF. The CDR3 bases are TGTGCCAGCAGCTGGGGCGGGACAAGTCTCTACAATGAGCAGTTCTTC.

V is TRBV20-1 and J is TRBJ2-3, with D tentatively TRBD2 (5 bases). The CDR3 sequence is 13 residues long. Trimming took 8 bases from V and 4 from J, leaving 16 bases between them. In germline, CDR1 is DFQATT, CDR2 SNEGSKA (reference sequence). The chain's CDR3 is CSTRPGVADTQYF. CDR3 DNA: TGCAGTACAAGGCCCGGGGTGGCAGATACGCAGTATTTT.

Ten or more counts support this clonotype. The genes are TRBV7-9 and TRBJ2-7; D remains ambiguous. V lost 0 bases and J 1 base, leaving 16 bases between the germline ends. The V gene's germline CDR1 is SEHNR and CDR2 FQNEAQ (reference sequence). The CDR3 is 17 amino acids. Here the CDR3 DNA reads TGTGCCAGCAGCTTAGCCCTACGGGTGGACGGGTCCTACGAGCAGTACTTC. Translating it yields CASSLALRVDGSYEQYF.

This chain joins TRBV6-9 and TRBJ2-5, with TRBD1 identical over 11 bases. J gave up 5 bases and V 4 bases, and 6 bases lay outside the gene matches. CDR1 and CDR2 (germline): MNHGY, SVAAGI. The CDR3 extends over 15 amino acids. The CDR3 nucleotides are TGTGCCAGCAGTTGGGGACAGGGGGATGGGGAGACCCAGTACTTC. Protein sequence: CASSWGQGDGETQYF.

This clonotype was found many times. The CDR3 sequence is CASTSDGGNTIYF. The CDR3 bases are TGTGCCAGCACCTCGGACGGGGGAAACACCATATATTTT. The V and J genes are TRBV12-3 or TRBV12-4 and TRBJ1-3, with D uncertain. The CDR3 sequence is 13 residues long. Trimming removed 7 bases from V and 4 bases from J, with 11 bases in between.

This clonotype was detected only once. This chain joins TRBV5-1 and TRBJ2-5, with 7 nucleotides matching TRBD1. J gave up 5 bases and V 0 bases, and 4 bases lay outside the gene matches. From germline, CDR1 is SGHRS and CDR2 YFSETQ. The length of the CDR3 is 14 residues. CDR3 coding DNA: TGCGCCAGCAGCTTGGTGGGACAGCAGGAGACCCAGTACTTC. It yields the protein CASSLVGQQETQYF.

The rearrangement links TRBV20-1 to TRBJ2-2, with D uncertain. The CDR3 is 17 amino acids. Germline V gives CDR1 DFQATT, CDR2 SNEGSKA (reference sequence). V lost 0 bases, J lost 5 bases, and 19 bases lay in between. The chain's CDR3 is CSARDAPGFPRTGELFF. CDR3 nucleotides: TGCAGTGCTAGAGATGCCCCTGGATTCCCCCGTACCGGGGAGCTGTTTTTT.

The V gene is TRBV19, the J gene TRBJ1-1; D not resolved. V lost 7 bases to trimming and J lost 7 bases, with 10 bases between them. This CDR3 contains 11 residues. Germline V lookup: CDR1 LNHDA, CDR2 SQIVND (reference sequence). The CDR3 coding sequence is TGTGCCAGTAAGGTGGGCATTGAAGCTTTCTTT. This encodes CASKVGIEAFF.

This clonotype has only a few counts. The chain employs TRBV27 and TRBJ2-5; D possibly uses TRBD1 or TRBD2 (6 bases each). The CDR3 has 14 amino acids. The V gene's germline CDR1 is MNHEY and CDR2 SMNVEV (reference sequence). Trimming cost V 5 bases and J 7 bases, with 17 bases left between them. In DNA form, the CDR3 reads TGTGCCAGCAGTCCCCAGGGGTCCGGGGGGACCCAGTACTTC. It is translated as CASSPQGSGGTQYF.

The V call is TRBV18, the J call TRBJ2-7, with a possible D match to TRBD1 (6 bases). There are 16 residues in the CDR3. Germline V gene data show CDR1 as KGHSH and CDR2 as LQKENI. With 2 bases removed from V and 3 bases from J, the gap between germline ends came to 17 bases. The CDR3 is CASSPGQTRGIYEQYF. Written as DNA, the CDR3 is TGTGCCAGCTCACCAGGACAGACCCGGGGCATCTACGAGCAGTACTTC.